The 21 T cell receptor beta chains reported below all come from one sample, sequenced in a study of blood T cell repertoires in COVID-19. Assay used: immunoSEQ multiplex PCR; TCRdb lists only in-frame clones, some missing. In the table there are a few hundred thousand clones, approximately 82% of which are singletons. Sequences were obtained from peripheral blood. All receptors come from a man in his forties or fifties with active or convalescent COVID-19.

CDR3 sequence reads: CASTLGGGETQYF. CDR3 DNA: TGTGCCAGCACCCTGGGGGGTGGAGAGACCCAGTACTTC. The chain joins TRBV5-4 to TRBJ2-5; tentatively, D is TRBD2 (6 bases). Deletions cut 6 bases from V and 4 bases from J, with 13 bases between. CDR1 SGHNT and CDR2 YYREEE come from the germline V gene (reference sequence). This CDR3 comprises 13 residues.

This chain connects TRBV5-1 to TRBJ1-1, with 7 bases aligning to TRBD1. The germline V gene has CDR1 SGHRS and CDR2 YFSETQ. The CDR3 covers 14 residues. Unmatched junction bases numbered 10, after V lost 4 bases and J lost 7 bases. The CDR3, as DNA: TGCGCCAGCAGCCAATTAGGGGGCGCGGGTGAAGCTTTCTTT. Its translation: CASSQLGGAGEAFF.

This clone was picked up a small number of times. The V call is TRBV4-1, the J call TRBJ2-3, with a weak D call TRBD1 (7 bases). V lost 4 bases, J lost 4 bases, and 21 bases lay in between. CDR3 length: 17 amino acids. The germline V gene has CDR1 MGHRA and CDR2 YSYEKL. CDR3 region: CASSRRGLADEPDTQYF. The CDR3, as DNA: TGCGCCAGCAGCCGGAGGGGGCTTGCGGACGAACCAGATACGCAGTATTTT.

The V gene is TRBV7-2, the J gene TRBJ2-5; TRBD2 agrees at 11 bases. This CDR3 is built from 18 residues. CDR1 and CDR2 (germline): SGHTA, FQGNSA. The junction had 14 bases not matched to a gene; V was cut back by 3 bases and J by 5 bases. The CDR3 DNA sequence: TGTGCCAGCAGCTTGTGGACGGTTCTACTAGCGGGAGCGGAGACCCAGTACTTC. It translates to CASSLWTVLLAGAETQYF.

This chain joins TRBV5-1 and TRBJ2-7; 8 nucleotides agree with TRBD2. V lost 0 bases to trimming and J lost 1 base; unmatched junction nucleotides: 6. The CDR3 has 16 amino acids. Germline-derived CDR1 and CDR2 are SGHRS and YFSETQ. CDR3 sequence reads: CASSLALGGGSYEQYF. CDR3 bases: TGCGCCAGCAGCTTGGCCCTTGGCGGGGGGTCCTACGAGCAGTACTTC.

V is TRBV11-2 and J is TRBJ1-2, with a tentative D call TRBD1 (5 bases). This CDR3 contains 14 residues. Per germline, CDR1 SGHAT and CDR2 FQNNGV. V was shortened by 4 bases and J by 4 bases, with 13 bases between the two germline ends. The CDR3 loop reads CASSSEGMAYGYTF. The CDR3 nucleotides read TGTGCCAGCAGCTCGGAGGGGATGGCCTATGGCTACACCTTC. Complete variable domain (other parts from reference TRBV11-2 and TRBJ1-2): EAGVAQSPRYKIIEKRQSVAFWCNPISGHATLYWYQQILGQGPKLLIQFQNNGVVDDSQLPKDRFSAERLKGVDSTLKIQPAKLEDSAVYLCASSSEGMAYGYTFGSGTRLTVV.

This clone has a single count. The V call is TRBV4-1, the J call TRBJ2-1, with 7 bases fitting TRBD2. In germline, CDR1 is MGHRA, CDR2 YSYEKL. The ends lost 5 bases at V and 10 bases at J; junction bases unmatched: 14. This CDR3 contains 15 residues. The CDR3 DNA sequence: TGCGCCAGCAGCTCAGCCCCTCTAGCGGAACTAGAGCAGTTCTTC. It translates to CASSSAPLAELEQFF.

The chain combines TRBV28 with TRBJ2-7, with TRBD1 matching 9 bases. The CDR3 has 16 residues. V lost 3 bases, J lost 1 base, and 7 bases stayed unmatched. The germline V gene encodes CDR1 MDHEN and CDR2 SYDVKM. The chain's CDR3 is CASSFVRTGVSYEQYF. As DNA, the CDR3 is TGTGCCAGCAGTTTCGTAAGGACAGGGGTATCCTACGAGCAGTACTTC.

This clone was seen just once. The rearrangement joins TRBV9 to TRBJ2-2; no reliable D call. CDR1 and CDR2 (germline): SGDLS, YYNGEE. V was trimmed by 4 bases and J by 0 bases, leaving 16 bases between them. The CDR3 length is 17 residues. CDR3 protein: CASSPVFLGANTGELFF. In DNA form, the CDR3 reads TGTGCCAGCAGCCCAGTTTTTCTCGGAGCGAACACCGGGGAGCTGTTTTTT.

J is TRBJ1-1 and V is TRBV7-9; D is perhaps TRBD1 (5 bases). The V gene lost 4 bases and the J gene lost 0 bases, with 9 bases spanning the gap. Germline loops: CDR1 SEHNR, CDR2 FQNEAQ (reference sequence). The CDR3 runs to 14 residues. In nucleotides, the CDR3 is TGTGCCAGCAGCTCGGGGGTCATGAACACTGAAGCTTTCTTT. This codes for CASSSGVMNTEAFF.

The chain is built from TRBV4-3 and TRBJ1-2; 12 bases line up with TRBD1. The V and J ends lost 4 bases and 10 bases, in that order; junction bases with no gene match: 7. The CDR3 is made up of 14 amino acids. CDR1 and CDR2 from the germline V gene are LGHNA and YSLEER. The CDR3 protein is CASSLTGTGGDYTF. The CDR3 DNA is TGCGCCAGCAGCCTCACCGGGACAGGGGGCGACTACACCTTC.

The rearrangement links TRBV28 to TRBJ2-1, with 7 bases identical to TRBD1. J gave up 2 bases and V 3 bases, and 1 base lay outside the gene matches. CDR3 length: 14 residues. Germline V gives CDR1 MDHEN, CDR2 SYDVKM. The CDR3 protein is CASSLGTAYNEQFF. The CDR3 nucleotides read TGTGCCAGCAGTTTGGGGACAGCCTACAATGAGCAGTTCTTC. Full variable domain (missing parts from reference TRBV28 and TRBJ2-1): DVKVTQSSRYLVKRTGEKVFLECVQDMDHENMFWYRQDPGLGLRLIYFSYDVKMKEKGDIPEGYSVSREKKERFSLILESASTNQTSMYLCASSLGTAYNEQFFGPGTRLTVL.

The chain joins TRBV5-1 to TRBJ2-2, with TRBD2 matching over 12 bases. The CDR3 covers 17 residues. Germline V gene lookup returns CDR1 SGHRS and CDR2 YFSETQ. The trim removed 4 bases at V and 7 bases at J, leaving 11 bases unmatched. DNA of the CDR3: TGCGCCAGCAGCCGCCGACTAGCGGGGGACCGCATCGGGGAGCTGTTTTTT. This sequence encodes CASSRRLAGDRIGELFF.

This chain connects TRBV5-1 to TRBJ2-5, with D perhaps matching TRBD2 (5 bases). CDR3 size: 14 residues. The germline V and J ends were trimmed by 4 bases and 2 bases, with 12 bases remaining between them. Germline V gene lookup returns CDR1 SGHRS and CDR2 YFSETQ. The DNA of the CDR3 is TGCGCCAGCAGCCGGTCTAGCACGCAAGAGACCCAGTACTTC. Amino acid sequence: CASSRSSTQETQYF.

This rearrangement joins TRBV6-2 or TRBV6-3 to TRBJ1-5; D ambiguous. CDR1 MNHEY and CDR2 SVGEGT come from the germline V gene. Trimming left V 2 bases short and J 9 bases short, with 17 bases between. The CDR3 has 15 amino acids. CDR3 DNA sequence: TGTGCCAGCAGTTACGGGCCGGCAGTCCTTCGGCCCCAGCATTTT. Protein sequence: CASSYGPAVLRPQHF.

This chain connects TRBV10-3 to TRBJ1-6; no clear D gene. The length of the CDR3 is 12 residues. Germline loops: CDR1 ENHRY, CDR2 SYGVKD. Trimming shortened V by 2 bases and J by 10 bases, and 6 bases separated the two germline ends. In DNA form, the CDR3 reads TGTGCCATCAGTGAGCAGAGGTCACCCCTCCACTTT. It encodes CAISEQRSPLHF.

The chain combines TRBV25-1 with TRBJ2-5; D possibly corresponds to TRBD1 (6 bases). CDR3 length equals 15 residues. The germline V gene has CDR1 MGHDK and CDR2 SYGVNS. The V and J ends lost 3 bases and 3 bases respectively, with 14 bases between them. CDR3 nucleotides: TGTGCCAGCAGTGAGTTAGGGGGTGGGGAAGAGACCCAGTACTTC. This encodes CASSELGGGEETQYF.

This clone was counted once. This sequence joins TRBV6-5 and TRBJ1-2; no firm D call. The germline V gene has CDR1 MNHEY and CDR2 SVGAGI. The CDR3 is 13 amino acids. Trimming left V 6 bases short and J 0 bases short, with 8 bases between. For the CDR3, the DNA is TGTGCCAGCAGCCGCGGCCCTAACTATGGCTACACCTTC. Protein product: CASSRGPNYGYTF.

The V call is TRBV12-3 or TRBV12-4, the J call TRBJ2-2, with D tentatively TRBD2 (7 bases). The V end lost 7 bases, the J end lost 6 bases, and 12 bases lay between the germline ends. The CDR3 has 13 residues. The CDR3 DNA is TGTGCCAGCAACTCCGGGGGGCCCGGGGAGCTGTTTTTT. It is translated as CASNSGGPGELFF.

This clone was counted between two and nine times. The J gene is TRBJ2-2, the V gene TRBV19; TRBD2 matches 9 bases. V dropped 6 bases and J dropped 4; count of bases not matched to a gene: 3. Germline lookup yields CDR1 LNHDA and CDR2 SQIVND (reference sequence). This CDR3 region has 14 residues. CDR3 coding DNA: TGTGCCAGTAGGTCTAGCGGGGTCACCGGGGAGCTGTTTTTT. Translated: CASRSSGVTGELFF.

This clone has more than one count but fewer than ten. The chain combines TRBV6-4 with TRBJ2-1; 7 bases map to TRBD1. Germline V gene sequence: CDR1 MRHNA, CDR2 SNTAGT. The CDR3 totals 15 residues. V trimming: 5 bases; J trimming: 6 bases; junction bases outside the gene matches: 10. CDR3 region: CASSHRQGVGNEQFF. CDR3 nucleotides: TGTGCCAGCAGTCATCGACAGGGTGTAGGCAATGAGCAGTTCTTC.